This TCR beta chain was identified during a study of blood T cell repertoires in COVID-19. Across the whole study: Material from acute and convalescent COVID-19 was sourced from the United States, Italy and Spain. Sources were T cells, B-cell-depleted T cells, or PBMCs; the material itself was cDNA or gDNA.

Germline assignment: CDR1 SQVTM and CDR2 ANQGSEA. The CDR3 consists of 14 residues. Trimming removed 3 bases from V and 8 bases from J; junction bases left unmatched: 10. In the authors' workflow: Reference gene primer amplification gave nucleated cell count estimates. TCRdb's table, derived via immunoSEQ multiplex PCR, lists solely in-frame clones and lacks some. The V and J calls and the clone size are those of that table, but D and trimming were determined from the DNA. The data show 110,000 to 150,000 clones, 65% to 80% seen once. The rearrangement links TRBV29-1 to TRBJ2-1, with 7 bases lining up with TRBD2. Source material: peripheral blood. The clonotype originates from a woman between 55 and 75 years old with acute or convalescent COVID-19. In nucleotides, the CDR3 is TGCAGCGTTGACGGACTAGAGCAGTGGTATGAGCAGTTCTTC. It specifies CSVDGLEQWYEQFF.